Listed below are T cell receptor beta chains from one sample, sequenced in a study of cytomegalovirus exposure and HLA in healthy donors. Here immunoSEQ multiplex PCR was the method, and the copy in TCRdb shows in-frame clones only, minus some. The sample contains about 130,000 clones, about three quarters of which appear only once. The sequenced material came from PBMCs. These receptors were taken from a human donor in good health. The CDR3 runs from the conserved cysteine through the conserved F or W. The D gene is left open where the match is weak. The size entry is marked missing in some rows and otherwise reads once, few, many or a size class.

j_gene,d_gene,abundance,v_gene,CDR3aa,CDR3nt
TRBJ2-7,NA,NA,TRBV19,CASSIIMGHYYEQYF,TGTGCCAGTAGTATAATTATGGGACATTATTACGAGCAGTACTTC
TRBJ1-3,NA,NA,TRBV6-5,CASRNRDISGNTIYF,TGTGCCAGCAGAAACAGGGACATTTCTGGAAACACCATATATTTT
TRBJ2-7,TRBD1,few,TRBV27,CASRRAGGYEQYF,TGTGCCAGCAGGAGGGCAGGGGGCTACGAGCAGTACTTC
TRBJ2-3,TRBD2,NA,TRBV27,CASSLLRGGTDTQYF,TGTGCCAGCAGTTTATTACGGGGGGGCACAGATACGCAGTATTTT
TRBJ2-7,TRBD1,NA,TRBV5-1,CASSLVVAQGEGSYEQYF,TGCGCCAGCAGCTTGGTGGTGGCCCAGGGGGAAGGATCCTACGAGCAGTACTTC
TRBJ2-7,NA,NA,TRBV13,CASSFRGREQYF,TGTGCCAGCAGCTTCAGGGGTCGGGAGCAGTACTTC
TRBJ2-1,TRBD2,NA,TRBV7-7,CASSPIAGGNEQFF,TGTGCTAGCAGCCCCATTGCGGGGGGGAATGAGCAGTTCTTC
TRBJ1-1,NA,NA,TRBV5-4,CASIADSNTEAFF,TGTGCCAGCATCGCAGACAGCAACACTGAAGCTTTCTTT
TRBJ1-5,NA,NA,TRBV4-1,CASSQGLGVTGFSNQPQHF,TGCGCCAGCAGCCAAGGATTGGGGGTAACAGGGTTTAGCAATCAGCCCCAGCATTTT
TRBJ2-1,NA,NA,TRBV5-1,CASSLGQASSYNEQFF,TGCGCCAGCAGCTTGGGGCAGGCGAGCTCCTACAATGAGCAGTTCTTC
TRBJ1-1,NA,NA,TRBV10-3,CAISGQAGTEAFF,TGTGCCATCAGTGGACAGGCGGGCACTGAAGCTTTCTTT
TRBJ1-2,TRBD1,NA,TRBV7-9,CASSRDRGGYGYTF,TGTGCCAGCAGCCGGGACAGGGGGGGTTATGGCTACACCTTC
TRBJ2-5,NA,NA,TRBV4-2,CASSQGPGEGTQYF,TGTGCCAGCAGCCAAGGGCCGGGGGAAGGGACCCAGTACTTC
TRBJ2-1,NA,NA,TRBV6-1,CASVSGLSYNEQFF,TGTGCCAGCGTTTCAGGGTTGTCCTACAATGAGCAGTTCTTC
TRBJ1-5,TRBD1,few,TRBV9,CASSAGGNQPQHF,TGTGCCAGCAGCGCAGGGGGGAATCAGCCCCAGCATTTT
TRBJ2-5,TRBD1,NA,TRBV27,CASSGLGTGETQYF,TGTGCCAGCAGTGGACTCGGGACAGGGGAGACCCAGTACTTC
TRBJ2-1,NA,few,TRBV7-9,CASSLAPLFEQFF,TGTGCCAGCAGCTTAGCCCCCTTATTTGAGCAGTTCTTC
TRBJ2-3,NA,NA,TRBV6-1,CASPSGLDTQYF,TGTGCCAGCCCTAGTGGTCTAGATACGCAGTATTTT
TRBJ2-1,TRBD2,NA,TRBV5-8,CASSRTSGGATGNEQFF,TGTGCCAGCAGCAGGACTAGCGGGGGGGCTACGGGTAATGAGCAGTTCTTC
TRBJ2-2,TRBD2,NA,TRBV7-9,CASSDTGTSGYTGELFF,TGTGCCAGCAGCGATACCGGGACTAGCGGGTACACCGGGGAGCTGTTTTTT
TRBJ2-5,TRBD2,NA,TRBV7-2,CASSLGGYGGQETQYF,TGTGCCAGCAGCTTAGGAGGGTACGGGGGGCAAGAGACCCAGTACTTC
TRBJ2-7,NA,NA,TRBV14,CASSQPFYEQYF,TGTGCCAGCAGCCAACCATTCTACGAGCAGTACTTC
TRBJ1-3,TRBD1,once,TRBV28,CASMGTGLGNTIYF,TGTGCCAGCATGGGGACAGGGTTGGGAAACACCATATATTTT
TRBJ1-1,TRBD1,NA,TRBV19,CASSIFRGQGGYTEAFF,TGTGCCAGTAGTATCTTTAGGGGACAGGGAGGTTACACTGAAGCTTTCTTT
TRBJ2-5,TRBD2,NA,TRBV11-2,CASSLVSAGDQETQYF,TGTGCCAGCAGCTTAGTCAGTGCGGGGGACCAAGAGACCCAGTACTTC
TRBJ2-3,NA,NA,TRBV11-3,CASSISTGLSTDTQYF,TGTGCCAGCAGCATCTCCACAGGGCTAAGCACAGATACGCAGTATTTT
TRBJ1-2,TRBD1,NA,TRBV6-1,CASSEGWTGLSNGYTF,TGTGCCAGCAGTGAAGGGTGGACAGGCCTATCAAATGGCTACACCTTC
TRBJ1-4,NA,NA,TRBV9,CASSPRGNEKLFF,TGTGCCAGCAGCCCGAGGGGGAATGAAAAACTGTTTTTC
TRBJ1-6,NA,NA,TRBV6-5,CASNLDRNYNSPLHF,TGTGCCAGCAACCTAGACAGGAATTATAATTCACCCCTCCACTTT
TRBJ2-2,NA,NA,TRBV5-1,CASRLLAAGGVGELFF,TGCGCCAGCAGACTCTTAGCGGCAGGTGGTGTCGGGGAGCTGTTTTTT
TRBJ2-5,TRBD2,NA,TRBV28,CASRADSGGPSLYQETQYF,TGTGCCAGCAGAGCAGATAGCGGGGGCCCCTCCCTGTACCAAGAGACCCAGTACTTC
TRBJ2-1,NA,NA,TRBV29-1,CSVEGTEIYNEQFF,TGCAGCGTTGAAGGGACAGAGATATACAATGAGCAGTTCTTC
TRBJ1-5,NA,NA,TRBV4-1,CASSGTPNQPQHF,TGCGCCAGCAGCGGGACTCCCAATCAGCCCCAGCATTTT
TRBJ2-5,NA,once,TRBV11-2,CASSPDSGETQYF,TGTGCCAGCAGTCCCGACTCTGGGGAGACCCAGTACTTC
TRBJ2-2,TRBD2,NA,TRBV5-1,CASSLSSGGKNTGELFF,TGCGCCAGCAGCTTGTCTAGCGGGGGAAAAAACACCGGGGAGCTGTTTTTT
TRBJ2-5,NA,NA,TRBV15,CATGGGGTTQTQYF,TGTGCCACCGGGGGTGGGGGGACCACACAGACCCAGTACTTC
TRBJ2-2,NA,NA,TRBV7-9,CASSLGRGDFTGELFF,TGTGCCAGCAGCTTAGGCAGGGGCGATTTCACCGGGGAGCTGTTTTTT
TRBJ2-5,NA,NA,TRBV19,CASSISGAETQYF,TGTGCCAGTAGTATATCAGGGGCTGAGACCCAGTACTTC
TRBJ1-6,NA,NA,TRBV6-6,CASSYGEQSPLHF,TGTGCCAGCAGTTATGGGGAGCAATCACCCCTCCACTTT
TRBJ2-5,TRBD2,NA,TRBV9,CASSGGGAIRETQYF,TGTGCCAGCAGCGGCGGGGGGGCCATCCGAGAGACCCAGTACTTC
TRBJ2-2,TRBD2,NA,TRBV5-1,CASSPLAGVELFF,TGCGCCAGCAGCCCACTAGCGGGGGTGGAGCTGTTTTTT
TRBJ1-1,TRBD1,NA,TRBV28,CASSFWGQGSEAFF,TGTGCCAGCAGTTTTTGGGGACAGGGATCTGAAGCTTTCTTT
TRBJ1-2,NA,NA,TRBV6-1,CASSQTDERMAGGPF,TGTGCCAGCAGTCAGACGGACGAGAGAATGGCGGGGGGGCCCTTC
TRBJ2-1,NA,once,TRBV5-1,CASSLVEGAPNEQFF,TGCGCCAGCAGCCTGGTGGAGGGGGCGCCCAATGAGCAGTTCTTC
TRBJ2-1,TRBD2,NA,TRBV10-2,CASSGVAGGAYNEQFF,TGCGCCAGCAGTGGCGTAGCGGGGGGCGCCTACAATGAGCAGTTCTTC
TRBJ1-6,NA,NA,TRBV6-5,CASSYSIRGDGSPLHF,TGTGCCAGCAGTTACTCGATCAGGGGCGACGGGTCACCCCTCCACTTT
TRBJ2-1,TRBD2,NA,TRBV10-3,CAISGQIAGKDEQFF,TGTGCCATCAGTGGGCAGATAGCGGGGAAGGATGAGCAGTTCTTC
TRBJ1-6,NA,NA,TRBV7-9,CASRRFMDSPLHF,TGTGCCAGCAGGCGATTTATGGATTCACCCCTCCACTTT
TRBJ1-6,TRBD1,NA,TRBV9,CASSPQGAIGNSPLHF,TGTGCCAGCAGTCCCCAGGGGGCAATTGGTAATTCACCCCTCCACTTT
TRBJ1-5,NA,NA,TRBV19,CASSTTVDSNQPQHF,TGTGCCAGTAGTACGACAGTAGATAGCAATCAGCCCCAGCATTTT